This TCR beta chain was identified in a study of blood T cell repertoires in COVID-19. Study as a whole: Acute-phase and convalescent COVID-19 samples originated in the United States, Italy and Spain. From T cells, B-cell-depleted T cells, or PBMCs came the material, which was cDNA or gDNA.

Assay used: immunoSEQ multiplex PCR; TCRdb lists only in-frame clones, some missing. Here the sample spans roughly 170,000 clones, around 74% being singletons. In germline, CDR1 is LGHDT, CDR2 YNNKEL (reference sequence). This CDR3 region has 16 residues. V shed 2 bases and J 0 bases; nucleotides not matched to a gene: 2. The clonotype originates from a woman older than 75 with acute or convalescent COVID-19. The J gene is TRBJ2-2, the V gene TRBV3-1 (or the pseudogene TRBV3-2), with 8 bases matching TRBD2. Sequenced material: peripheral blood. In nucleotides, the CDR3 is TGTGCCAGCAGCCAACTAGCGGGTACGAACACCGGGGAGCTGTTTTTT. It specifies CASSQLAGTNTGELFF.